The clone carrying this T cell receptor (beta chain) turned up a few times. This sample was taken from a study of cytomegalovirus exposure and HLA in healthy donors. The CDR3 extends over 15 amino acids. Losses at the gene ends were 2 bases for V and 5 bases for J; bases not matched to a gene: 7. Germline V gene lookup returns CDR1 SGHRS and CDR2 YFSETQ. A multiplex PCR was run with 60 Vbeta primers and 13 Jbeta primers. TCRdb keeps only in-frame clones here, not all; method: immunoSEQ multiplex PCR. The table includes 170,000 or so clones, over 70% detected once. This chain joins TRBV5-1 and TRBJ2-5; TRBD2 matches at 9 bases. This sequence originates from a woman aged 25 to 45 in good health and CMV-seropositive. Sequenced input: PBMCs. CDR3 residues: CASSFSGSLMETQYF. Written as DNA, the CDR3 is TGCGCCAGCAGCTTTAGCGGGAGTCTTATGGAGACCCAGTACTTC.